This T cell receptor beta chain stems from a study of blood T cells in healthy people across ages. Study summary: The template switching approach captured approximately one barcoded beta molecule for every two T cells.

This CDR3 contains 15 residues. From germline, CDR1 is DFQATT and CDR2 SNEGSKA (reference sequence). V was pared by 4 bases and J by 2 bases, with 15 bases between. Donor samples were obtained from healthy Caucasian individuals from Russia, aged 6 to 90. Next came a second PCR, run for about 6 to 12 cycles, which used a sample-barcoded 5' primer along with a J-beta primer mix. Template switching added a 12-random-nucleotide identifier to every cDNA molecule. MiXCR was run by TCRdb on the 5' RACE reads, yielding one entry per CDR3 protein. The profile shows about 570,000 distinct CDR3 sequences, 27% of them singletons.

This clonotype was obtained from a woman between 65 and 79 years old in good health. Sequencing was performed on blood. This chain links TRBV20-1 with TRBJ2-1, with D perhaps TRBD1 (5 bases). The CDR3 region has the DNA TGCAGTGCTAATAGGGGATATGAGGCCTACAATGAGCAGTTCTTC. It translates to CSANRGYEAYNEQFF.